This T cell receptor beta chain came from a study of T cell repertoires in cytomegalovirus infection. Overall study: It was the public TCR beta signatures that indicated both CMV infection and matching HLA type.

This CDR3 has 15 residues. The V gene end was trimmed by 5 bases and the J gene end by 10 bases; junction bases not matched to a gene: 12. CDR1 MNHNY and CDR2 SVGAGI come from the germline V gene (reference sequence). Regarding this clonotype: Antigen: not known.

Overall study results and limits: There were HLA-C-restricted CMV-specific TCR beta clonotypes dominating the ex vivo response. Of the TCR beta families, the public ones yielded a cumulative frequency that identified carriers of CMV plus the relevant HLA.

TCRdb re-analysed the reads in MiXCR, keeping a single row per CDR3 protein. The table shows approximately 290,000 distinct CDR3 sequences, with around 25% occurring only once. The chain has TRBV6-6 and TRBJ1-4; 8 bases line up with TRBD1. This receptor was taken from a human donor in good health (CMV status not recorded). Some clones in this sample may be carry-over from other donors' samples. Sequenced material: PBMCs. The CDR3 loop reads CASSGPTGEGVKLFF. CDR3 DNA: TGTGCCAGCAGTGGGCCGACAGGGGAAGGGGTAAAACTGTTTTTT.